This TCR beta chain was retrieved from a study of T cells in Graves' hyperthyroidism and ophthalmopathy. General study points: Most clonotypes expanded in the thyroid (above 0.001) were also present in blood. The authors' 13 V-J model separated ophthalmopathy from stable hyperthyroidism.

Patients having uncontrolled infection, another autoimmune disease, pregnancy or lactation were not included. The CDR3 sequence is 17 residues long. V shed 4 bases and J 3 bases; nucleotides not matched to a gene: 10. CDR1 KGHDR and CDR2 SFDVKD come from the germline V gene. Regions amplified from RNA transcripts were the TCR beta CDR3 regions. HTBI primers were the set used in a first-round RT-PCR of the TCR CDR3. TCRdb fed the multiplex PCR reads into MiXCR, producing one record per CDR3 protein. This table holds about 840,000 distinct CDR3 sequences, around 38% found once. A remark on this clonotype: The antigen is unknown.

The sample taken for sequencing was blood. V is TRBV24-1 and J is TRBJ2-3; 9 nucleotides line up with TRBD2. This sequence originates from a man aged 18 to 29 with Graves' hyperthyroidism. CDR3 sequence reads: CATSDDPYSGRTDTQYF. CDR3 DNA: TGTGCCACCAGTGACGACCCTTATAGCGGGAGAACAGATACGCAGTATTTT.